This T cell receptor (beta chain) was captured by sequencing in a study of T cell responses to AZD1222 COVID-19 vaccine. General study results and limits: Regions 160-218 and 743-854 dominated among vaccine-associated CD4 TCRs spanning spike.

CDR3 length equals 16 residues. Trimming took 4 bases from V and 1 from J; bases not matched to a gene: 7. CDR1 is MGHRA and CDR2 is YSYEKL in the germline V gene. For this clone: Its antigen is as yet unknown.

Libraries were prepared by immunoSEQ multiplex PCR; TCRdb keeps only in-frame clonotypes and omits some of them. The repertoire holds over 95,000 clones, with about 86% as singletons. This TCR came from an adult in good health. This chain links TRBV4-1 with TRBJ2-3, with 8 bases aligning to TRBD2. Material: peripheral blood, obtained on day 0 of AZD1222 vaccination. The chain's CDR3 is CASSLGSGIGTDTQYF. CDR3 nucleotides: TGCGCCAGCAGCCTCGGTAGCGGGATTGGCACAGATACGCAGTATTTT.